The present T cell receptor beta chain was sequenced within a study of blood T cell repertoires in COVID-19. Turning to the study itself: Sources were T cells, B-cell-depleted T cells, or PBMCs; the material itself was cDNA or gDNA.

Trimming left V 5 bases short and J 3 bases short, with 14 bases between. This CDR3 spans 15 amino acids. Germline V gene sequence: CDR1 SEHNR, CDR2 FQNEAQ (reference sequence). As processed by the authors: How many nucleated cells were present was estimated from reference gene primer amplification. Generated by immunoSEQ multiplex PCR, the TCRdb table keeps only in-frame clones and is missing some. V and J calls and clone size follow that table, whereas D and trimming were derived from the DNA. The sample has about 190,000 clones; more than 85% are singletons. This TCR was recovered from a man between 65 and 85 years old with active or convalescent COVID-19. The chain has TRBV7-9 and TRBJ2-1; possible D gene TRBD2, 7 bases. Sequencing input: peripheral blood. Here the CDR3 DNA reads TGTGCCAGCAGCCCTGGGAGGGGGGACTACAATGAGCAGTTCTTC. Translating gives CASSPGRGDYNEQFF.